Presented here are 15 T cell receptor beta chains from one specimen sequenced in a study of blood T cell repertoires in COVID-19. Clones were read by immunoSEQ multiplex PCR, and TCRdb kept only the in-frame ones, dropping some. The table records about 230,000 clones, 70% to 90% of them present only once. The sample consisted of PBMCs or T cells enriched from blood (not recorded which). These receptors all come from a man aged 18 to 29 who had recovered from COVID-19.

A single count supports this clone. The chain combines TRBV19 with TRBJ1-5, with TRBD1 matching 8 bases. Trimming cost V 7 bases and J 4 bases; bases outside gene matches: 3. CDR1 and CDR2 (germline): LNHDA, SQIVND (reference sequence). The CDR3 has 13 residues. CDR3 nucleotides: TGTGCCAGTACGAACAGGGGGAATCAGCCCCAGCATTTT. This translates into CASTNRGNQPQHF.

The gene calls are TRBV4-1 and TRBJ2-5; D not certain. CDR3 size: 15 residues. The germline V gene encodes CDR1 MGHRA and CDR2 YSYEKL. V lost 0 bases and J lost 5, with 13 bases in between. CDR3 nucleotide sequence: TGCGCCAGCAGCCAAGAAGACGCGGCCGGGGAGACCCAGTACTTC. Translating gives CASSQEDAAGETQYF.

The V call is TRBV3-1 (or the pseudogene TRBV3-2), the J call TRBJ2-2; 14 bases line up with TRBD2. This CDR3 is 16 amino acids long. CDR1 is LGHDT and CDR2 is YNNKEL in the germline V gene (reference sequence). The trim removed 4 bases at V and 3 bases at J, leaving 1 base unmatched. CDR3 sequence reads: CASSPTSGRDTGELFF. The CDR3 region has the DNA TGTGCCAGCAGCCCGACTAGCGGGAGGGACACCGGGGAGCTGTTTTTT.

The CDR3 loop is CASSPRQGDGQPQHF. The CDR3 DNA is TGTGCCAGCAGCCCTCGACAGGGGGACGGTCAGCCCCAGCATTTT. The chain joins TRBV7-2 to TRBJ1-5; 9 bases are a match to TRBD1. V trimming: 5 bases; J trimming: 6 bases; junction bases outside the gene matches: 8. Germline CDR1 reads SGHTA; CDR2 reads FQGNSA. The CDR3 loop spans 15 amino acids.

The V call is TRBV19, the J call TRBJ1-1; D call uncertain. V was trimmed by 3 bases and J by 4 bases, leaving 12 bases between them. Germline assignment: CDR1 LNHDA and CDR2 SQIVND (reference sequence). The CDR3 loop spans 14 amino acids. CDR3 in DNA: TGTGCCAGTAGTATGAGAGAAGGAGGCACTGAAGCTTTCTTT. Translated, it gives CASSMREGGTEAFF.

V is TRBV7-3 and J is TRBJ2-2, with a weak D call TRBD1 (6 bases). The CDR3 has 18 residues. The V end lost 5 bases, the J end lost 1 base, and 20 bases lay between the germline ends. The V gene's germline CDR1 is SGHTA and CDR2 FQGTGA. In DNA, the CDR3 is TGTGCCAGCAGCCCACTACGGAGGACAGAGGAGAACACCGGGGAGCTGTTTTTT. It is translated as CASSPLRRTEENTGELFF.

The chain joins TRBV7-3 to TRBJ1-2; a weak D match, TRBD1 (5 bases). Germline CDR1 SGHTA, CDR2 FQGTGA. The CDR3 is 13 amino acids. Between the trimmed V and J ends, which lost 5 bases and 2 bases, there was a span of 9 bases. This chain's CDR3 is CASSPDKNYGYTF. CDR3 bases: TGTGCCAGCAGCCCGGACAAAAACTATGGCTACACCTTC.

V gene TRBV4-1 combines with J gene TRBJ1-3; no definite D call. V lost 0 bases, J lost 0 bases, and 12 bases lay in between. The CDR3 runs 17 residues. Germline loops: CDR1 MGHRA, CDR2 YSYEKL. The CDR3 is CASSQESTVLSGNTIYF. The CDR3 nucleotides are TGCGCCAGCAGCCAAGAAAGCACGGTTCTCTCTGGAAACACCATATATTTT.

CDR3 in DNA: TGTGCCAGCAGACAATCCGGGGGGAATGGGTCCTACAATGAGCAGTTCTTC. Translation: CASRQSGGNGSYNEQFF. The gene calls are TRBV2 and TRBJ2-1; TRBD2 matches 7 bases. The CDR3 is made up of 17 amino acids. V lost 6 bases, J lost 1 base, and 12 bases stayed unmatched. Germline loops: CDR1 SNHLY, CDR2 FYNNEI.

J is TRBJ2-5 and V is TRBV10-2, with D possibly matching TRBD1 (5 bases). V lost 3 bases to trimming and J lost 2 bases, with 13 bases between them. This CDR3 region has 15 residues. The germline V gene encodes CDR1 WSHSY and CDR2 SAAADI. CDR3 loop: CASSDIQGGQETQYF. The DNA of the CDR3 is TGCGCCAGCAGTGATATCCAGGGCGGACAAGAGACCCAGTACTTC.

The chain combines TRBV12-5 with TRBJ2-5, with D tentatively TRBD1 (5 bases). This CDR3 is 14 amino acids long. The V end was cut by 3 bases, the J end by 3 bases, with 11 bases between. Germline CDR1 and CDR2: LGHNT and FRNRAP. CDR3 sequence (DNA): TGTGCTAGTGGTTTCCCGGCAGGGAAAGAGACCCAGTACTTC. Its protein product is CASGFPAGKETQYF.

CDR3 loop: CASSRQDLTGNTIYF. CDR3 nucleotide sequence: TGTGCCAGCAGTCGACAGGACCTGACTGGAAACACCATATATTTT. V gene TRBV11-2 combines with J gene TRBJ1-3, with D possibly matching TRBD1 (6 bases). Trimming shortened V by 6 bases and J by 2 bases, and 14 bases separated the two germline ends. CDR3 length: 15 amino acids. Germline V gene sequence: CDR1 SGHAT, CDR2 FQNNGV.

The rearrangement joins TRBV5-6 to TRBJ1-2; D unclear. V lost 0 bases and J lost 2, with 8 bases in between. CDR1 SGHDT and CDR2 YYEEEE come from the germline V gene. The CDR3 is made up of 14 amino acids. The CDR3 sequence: CASSLVASNYGYTF. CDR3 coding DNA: TGTGCCAGCAGCTTGGTTGCGTCCAACTATGGCTACACCTTC.

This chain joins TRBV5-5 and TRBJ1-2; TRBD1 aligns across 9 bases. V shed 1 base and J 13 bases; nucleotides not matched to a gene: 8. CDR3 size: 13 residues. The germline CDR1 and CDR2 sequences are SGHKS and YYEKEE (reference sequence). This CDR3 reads CASSLWTGEIGTF. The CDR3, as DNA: TGTGCCAGCAGCTTGTGGACAGGGGAGATTGGCACCTTC.

Here the CDR3 DNA reads TGCGCCAGCAGCCCCGGGTTTATCGACGAGCAGTACTTC. Its translation: CASSPGFIDEQYF. This chain links TRBV10-2 with TRBJ2-7; D is uncertain. This CDR3 region has 13 residues. V gave up 6 bases and J gave up 5 bases, with 14 bases separating them. CDR1 and CDR2 (germline): WSHSY, SAAADI.